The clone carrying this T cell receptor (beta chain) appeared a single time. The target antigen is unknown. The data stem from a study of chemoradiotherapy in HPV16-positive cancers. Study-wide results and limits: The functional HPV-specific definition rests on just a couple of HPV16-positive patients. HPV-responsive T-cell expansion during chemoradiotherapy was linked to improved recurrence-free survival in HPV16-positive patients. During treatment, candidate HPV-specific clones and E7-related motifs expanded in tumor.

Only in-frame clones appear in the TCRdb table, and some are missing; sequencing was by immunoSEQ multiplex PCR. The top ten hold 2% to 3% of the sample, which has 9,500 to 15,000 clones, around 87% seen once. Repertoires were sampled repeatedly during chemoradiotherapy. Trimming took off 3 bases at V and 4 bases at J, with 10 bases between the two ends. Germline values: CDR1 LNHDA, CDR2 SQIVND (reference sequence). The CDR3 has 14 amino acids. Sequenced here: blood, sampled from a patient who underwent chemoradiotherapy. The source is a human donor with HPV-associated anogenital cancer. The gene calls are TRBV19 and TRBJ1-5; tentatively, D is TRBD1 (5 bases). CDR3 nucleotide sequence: TGTGCCAGTAGTATGGGGGGAAATAATCAGCCCCAGCATTTT. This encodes CASSMGGNNQPQHF.